The text below deals with one TCR beta chain. Its antigen remains unknown. CDR1 is SGHRS, CDR2 YFSETQ, per germline. This CDR3 is built from 14 residues. V lost 4 bases, J lost 8 bases, and 16 bases lay in between. The sample originates from a study of cytomegalovirus exposure and HLA in healthy donors. Study outcomes and limitations: In a later analysis, at a false discovery rate of 0.05, 17,000 or so TCR beta sequences were associated with HLA alleles.

60 Vbeta and 13 Jbeta primers were used in PCR. TCRdb's copy holds only in-frame clones and misses some; the assay was immunoSEQ multiplex PCR. The table records 50,000 or so clones, around 79% of them present only once. The source material was PBMCs. V gene TRBV5-1 combines with J gene TRBJ2-1, with D perhaps TRBD1 (6 bases). The sequence derives from a female donor in good health and CMV-seronegative. The CDR3 region has the DNA TGCGCCAGCAGCACAGGGACGGTTAGTGATGAGCAGTTCTTC. Translation gives CASSTGTVSDEQFF.